Below are 24 T cell receptor beta chains sequenced from a single sample in a study of T cell responses to AZD1222 COVID-19 vaccine. The table came from immunoSEQ multiplex PCR; TCRdb's copy has only in-frame clones and leaves some out. Altogether tens of thousands of clones are present, roughly 90% being singletons, with the ten largest covering roughly 3%. The sample in question was peripheral blood, obtained 28 days after the second AZD1222 dose. The receptors were sampled from an adult who received the AZD1222 COVID-19 vaccine.

The chain uses TRBV4-1 and TRBJ1-5, with D unresolved. Germline loops: CDR1 MGHRA, CDR2 YSYEKL. The CDR3 is 14 residues long. V dropped 0 bases and J dropped 9 bases, with 12 bases sitting between them. CDR3 DNA sequence: TGCGCCAGCAGCCAAGACGCCAGTATAAGGCCCCAGCATTTT. Translation: CASSQDASIRPQHF.

The chain couples TRBV3-1 (or the pseudogene TRBV3-2) to TRBJ2-5; D gene ambiguous. V dropped 2 bases and J dropped 5 bases, with 15 bases sitting between them. CDR1 and CDR2 (germline): LGHDT, YNNKEL (reference sequence). The CDR3 has 15 residues. CDR3 nucleotide sequence: TGTGCCAGCAGCCAATTTCCACTCCCGGCCGAGACCCAGTACTTC. Translating it yields CASSQFPLPAETQYF.

This chain uses TRBV19 with TRBJ1-2; no firm D call. This CDR3 is built from 15 residues. V gave up 5 bases and J gave up 2 bases, with 15 bases separating them. Germline loops: CDR1 LNHDA, CDR2 SQIVND (reference sequence). Here the CDR3 DNA reads TGTGCCAGTAGTGCACCCCTCCCGGACAACTATGGCTACACCTTC. This translates into CASSAPLPDNYGYTF.

V usage is TRBV7-2 and J usage is TRBJ1-6, with 8 positions matching TRBD1. V lost 3 bases to trimming and J lost 6 bases; unmatched junction nucleotides: 4. Germline assignment: CDR1 SGHTA and CDR2 FQGNSA. The CDR3 length is 15 residues. CDR3 residues: CASSFGQGGNSPLHF. The CDR3 coding sequence is TGTGCCAGCAGCTTCGGACAGGGAGGTAATTCACCCCTCCACTTT. Complete variable domain (other parts from reference TRBV7-2 and TRBJ1-6): GAGVSQSPSNKVTEKGKDVELRCDPISGHTALYWYRQSLGQGLEFLIYFQGNSAPDKSGLPSDRFSAERTGGSVSTLTIQRTQQEDSAVYLCASSFGQGGNSPLHFGNGTRLTVT.

The chain links TRBV4-1 to TRBJ2-2; no definite D call. CDR1 MGHRA and CDR2 YSYEKL come from the germline V gene. The CDR3 extends over 17 amino acids. Between the trimmed V and J ends, which lost 0 bases and 4 bases, there was a span of 15 bases. CDR3 loop: CASSQEWPEGGTGELFF. DNA of the CDR3: TGCGCCAGCAGCCAAGAATGGCCAGAAGGCGGCACCGGGGAGCTGTTTTTT.

V gene TRBV11-3 combines with J gene TRBJ2-2; no definite D call. The CDR3 has 14 residues. V gave up 1 base and J gave up 4 bases, with 7 bases separating them. Per germline, CDR1 SGHNT and CDR2 YENEEA. DNA of the CDR3: TGTGCCAGCAGCTTAGGGCAGCTCACCGGGGAGCTGTTTTTT. Protein: CASSLGQLTGELFF.

The chain uses TRBV25-1 and TRBJ1-3, with a possible D match to TRBD1 (5 bases). Germline V gene data show CDR1 as MGHDK and CDR2 as SYGVNS. V dropped 0 bases and J dropped 1 base, with 16 bases sitting between them. The CDR3 consists of 18 residues. CDR3 in amino acids: CASSEYQEGLRSGNTIYF. Here the CDR3 DNA reads TGTGCCAGCAGTGAATATCAGGAGGGACTCCGATCTGGAAACACCATATATTTT.

The rearrangement joins TRBV5-5 to TRBJ1-1; TRBD1 might be the D (5 bases). The CDR3 runs to 13 residues. V lost 0 bases and J lost 10, with 13 bases in between. The germline V gene has CDR1 SGHKS and CDR2 YYEKEE (reference sequence). The CDR3 here is CASSLGGTQGAFF. DNA for the CDR3: TGTGCCAGCAGCTTGGGAGGCACCCAGGGAGCTTTCTTT.

Only one count was recorded for this clone. The chain has TRBV7-3 and TRBJ2-3; maybe TRBD2 (6 bases). The ends were cut back, 2 bases at V and 5 bases at J, with 11 bases in the middle. The CDR3 totals 14 residues. Per germline, CDR1 SGHTA and CDR2 FQGTGA. The CDR3, as DNA: TGTGCCAGCAGCTTAGCGGGGTGGGGAGATACGCAGTATTTT. Translating gives CASSLAGWGDTQYF.

The chain links TRBV3-1 (or the pseudogene TRBV3-2) to TRBJ1-2, with a weak D call TRBD1 (5 bases). This CDR3 has 14 residues. CDR1 LGHDT and CDR2 YNNKEL come from the germline V gene (reference sequence). V shed 4 bases and J shed 8 bases, with 17 bases lying between them. The CDR3 reads CASSPPGTDKGYTF. The CDR3, as DNA: TGTGCCAGCAGCCCTCCAGGGACCGATAAAGGCTACACCTTC.

CDR3 protein: CASSVDPGDTEAFF. The CDR3 DNA reads TGTGCCAGCAGCGTAGACCCGGGCGACACTGAAGCTTTCTTT. The chain joins TRBV9 to TRBJ1-1; no reliable D call. There are 14 residues in the CDR3. The germline gives CDR1 SGDLS, CDR2 YYNGEE. V lost 0 bases to trimming and J lost 3 bases, with 9 bases between them.

The rearrangement joins TRBV2 to TRBJ1-5; 10 bases fit TRBD1. V lost 7 bases to trimming and J lost 7 bases; unmatched junction nucleotides: 7. In germline, CDR1 is SNHLY, CDR2 FYNNEI. CDR3 length equals 14 residues. CDR3 DNA: TGTGCCAGCACAAGACAGGGGGCCGGGCAGCCCCAGCATTTT. Amino acids: CASTRQGAGQPQHF.

This chain joins TRBV7-9 and TRBJ2-7; weak D call: TRBD2 (5 bases). The germline gives CDR1 SEHNR, CDR2 FQNEAQ (reference sequence). Trimming took 1 base from V and 3 from J, leaving 13 bases between them. CDR3 size: 15 residues. The CDR3 DNA is TGTGCCAGCAGCTTAGGACTTCCCGGGGACTACGAGCAGTACTTC. Its protein product is CASSLGLPGDYEQYF.

V usage is TRBV2 and J usage is TRBJ2-1; possibly TRBD1 for D (5 bases). The length of the CDR3 is 12 residues. Trimming took off 9 bases at V and 10 bases at J, with 16 bases between the two ends. CDR1 and CDR2 (germline): SNHLY, FYNNEI. The CDR3 loop is CASQGVGNEQFF. The CDR3 DNA sequence: TGTGCCAGTCAAGGGGTTGGGAACGAGCAGTTCTTC.

This chain links TRBV25-1 with TRBJ2-2; possibly TRBD1 for D (6 bases). V lost 8 bases, J lost 7 bases, and 23 bases lay in between. This CDR3 has 16 residues. Looked up from germline, CDR1 is MGHDK and CDR2 is SYGVNS. CDR3 nucleotides: TGTGCCAGCGGTAAGACGGACAGATCACCCGGCGGGGAGCTGTTTTTT. This sequence encodes CASGKTDRSPGGELFF.

The genes are TRBV28 and TRBJ1-2; D gene uncertain. Trimming removed 4 bases at V and 14 bases at J, with 14 bases between. The CDR3 is made up of 11 amino acids. CDR1 is MDHEN and CDR2 is SYDVKM in the germline V gene. CDR3 in DNA: TGTGCCAGCAGTTCGACACATCAGGTTACCTTC. It codes for CASSSTHQVTF.

CDR3 sequence (DNA): TGTGCCAGCAGTTCAGGGGGGGCCGGCCGGCACGAGCAGTACTTC. Its translation is CASSSGGAGRHEQYF. This chain uses TRBV28 with TRBJ2-7; D may be TRBD1 or TRBD2 (7 bases each). Per the germline V gene, CDR1 is MDHEN and CDR2 is SYDVKM. Trimming removed 4 bases at V and 5 bases at J, with 18 bases between. The CDR3 extends over 15 amino acids.

The chain carries TRBV7-2 and TRBJ1-5; the match to TRBD1 covers 7 bases. This CDR3 has 16 residues. Germline V lookup: CDR1 SGHTA, CDR2 FQGNSA. With V trimmed by 4 bases and J by 6 bases, 12 bases remained unmatched. The CDR3 region is CASSYIPDRAGQPQHF. CDR3 sequence (DNA): TGTGCCAGCAGCTACATACCCGACAGGGCAGGTCAGCCCCAGCATTTT.

This chain joins TRBV5-4 and TRBJ2-3, with TRBD2 identical over 8 bases. From germline, CDR1 is SGHNT and CDR2 YYREEE (reference sequence). This CDR3 has 15 amino acids. After removal of 0 bases from V and 4 bases from J, the junction contained 4 bases not matched to a gene. The CDR3 protein is CASSLGSGSADTQYF. In nucleotides, the CDR3 is TGTGCCAGCAGCTTGGGGAGCGGGAGCGCAGATACGCAGTATTTT.

The chain has TRBV5-1 and TRBJ2-7, with 9 bases identical to TRBD1. The junction had 16 bases not matched to a gene; V was cut back by 4 bases and J by 2 bases. This CDR3 is 18 amino acids long. Germline-derived CDR1 and CDR2 are SGHRS and YFSETQ. The CDR3 DNA follows: TGCGCCAGCAGCAAGGGCCCGGGACAGGGCCTGGGTGCCTACGAGCAGTACTTC. Translated: CASSKGPGQGLGAYEQYF.

This chain joins TRBV7-9 and TRBJ2-1; D is possibly TRBD1 (5 bases). Trimming shortened V by 7 bases and J by 8 bases, and 18 bases separated the two germline ends. The CDR3 covers 14 residues. Germline V CDR1 and CDR2: SEHNR, FQNEAQ (reference sequence). CDR3 bases: TGTGCCAGCACCCCAGGGCTAGATAATGATGAGCAGTTCTTC. Translated: CASTPGLDNDEQFF.

This chain joins TRBV5-1 and TRBJ2-1; 10 bases map to TRBD2. The CDR3 length is 15 residues. The germline V gene encodes CDR1 SGHRS and CDR2 YFSETQ. V shed 1 base, J shed 10 bases, and the junction held 8 bases outside the gene matches. The CDR3 region is CASSLSLAGDREQFF. In DNA form, the CDR3 reads TGCGCCAGCAGCTTGTCCCTAGCGGGGGACAGGGAGCAGTTCTTC. Based on the CDR3 plus reference TRBV5-1 and TRBJ2-1, the full variable domain is KAGVTQTPRYLIKTRGQQVTLSCSPISGHRSVSWYQQTPGQGLQFLFEYFSETQRNKGNFPGRFSGRQFSNSRSEMNVSTLELGDSALYLCASSLSLAGDREQFFGPGTRLTVL.

The chain recombines TRBV7-8 with TRBJ2-1, with 8 bases matching TRBD1. Per the germline V gene, CDR1 is SGHVS and CDR2 is FQNEAQ. V trimming: 6 bases; J trimming: 7 bases; junction bases outside the gene matches: 11. CDR3 size: 15 residues. The DNA for the CDR3 is TGTGCCAGCAGAGACCAGGGACAGGTGACTAATGAGCAGTTCTTC. Translation: CASRDQGQVTNEQFF.

This rearrangement joins TRBV28 to TRBJ1-5; possible D gene TRBD1, 5 bases. Trimming took 10 bases from V and 3 from J, leaving 10 bases between them. Germline CDR1 is MDHEN and CDR2 is SYDVKM. The CDR3 is 12 amino acids. CDR3 bases: TGTGCCACACAGGACAACAATCAGCCCCAGCATTTT. It yields the protein CATQDNNQPQHF.